The clone carrying this T cell receptor (beta chain) was detected ten times or more. These data are taken from a study of T cells in Graves' hyperthyroidism and ophthalmopathy. Researchers took RNA transcripts and amplified the TCR beta CDR3 regions from them. First-round RT-PCR of the TCR CDR3 relied on the HTBI primer set. TCRdb called the multiplex PCR reads again in MiXCR, with one record for every CDR3 protein. The sample yields 150,000 or so distinct CDR3 sequences, about 9.4% seen once. This CDR3 is 15 amino acids long. Trimming left V 4 bases short and J 8 bases short, with 15 bases between. Germline lookup yields CDR1 SGHTA and CDR2 FQGTGA. Researchers barred patients who had uncontrolled infection, other autoimmune disease, pregnancy or lactation.

The sequence derives from a woman under 30 with Graves' hyperthyroidism that later progressed to Graves' ophthalmopathy. Sequencing input: blood. The V call is TRBV7-3, the J call TRBJ1-6, with a weak D call TRBD1 (5 bases). CDR3 sequence: CASSSTGTRDSPLHF. Written as DNA, the CDR3 is TGTGCCAGCAGCTCAACCGGGACCCGGGATTCACCCCTCCACTTT.